One TCR beta chain is described in this entry. This clone may be a read error of a much larger clone one base away. V dropped 8 bases and J dropped 1 base, with 14 bases sitting between them. The CDR3 extends over 14 amino acids. The record originates from a study of T cells in Graves' hyperthyroidism and ophthalmopathy. TCR beta CDR3 regions were amplified from RNA transcripts. TCR CDR3 underwent first-round RT-PCR with the HTBI primer set. Via MiXCR, TCRdb re-called the multiplex PCR reads, giving one row per CDR3 protein. The sample comprises approximately 200,000 distinct CDR3 sequences, 18% of which are singletons, and about 48% rests with the top ten.

The sequencing sample was made of blood. The clonotype comes from a man between 40 and 49 years old with Graves' hyperthyroidism. The J gene is TRBJ1-1, the V gene TRBV12-3 or TRBV12-4; D not resolved. The CDR3 sequence is CASEWMARNTEAFF. The CDR3, as DNA: TGTGCCAGCGAATGGATGGCTCGGAACACTGAAGCTTTCTTT.